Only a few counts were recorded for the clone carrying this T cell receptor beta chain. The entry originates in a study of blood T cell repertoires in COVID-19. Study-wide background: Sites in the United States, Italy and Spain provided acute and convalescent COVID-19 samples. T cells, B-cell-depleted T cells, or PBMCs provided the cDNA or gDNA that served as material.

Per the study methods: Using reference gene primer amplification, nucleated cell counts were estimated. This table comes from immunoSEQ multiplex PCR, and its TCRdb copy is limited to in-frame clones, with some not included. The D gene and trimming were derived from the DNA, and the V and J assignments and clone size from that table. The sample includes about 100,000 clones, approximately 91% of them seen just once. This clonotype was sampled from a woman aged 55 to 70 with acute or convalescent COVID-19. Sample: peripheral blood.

CDR3 protein: CASSTQQGYNEQFF. In DNA, the CDR3 is TGTGCCAGTAGTACCCAACAGGGGTACAATGAGCAGTTCTTC. This chain joins TRBV19 and TRBJ2-1; 7 nucleotides agree with TRBD1. This CDR3 region has 14 residues. Germline V gene sequence: CDR1 LNHDA, CDR2 SQIVND (reference sequence). The trim removed 4 bases at V and 4 bases at J, leaving 4 bases unmatched.